The 27 T cell receptor beta chains below all came from one sample that was sequenced in a study of blood T cells in healthy people across ages. Sample-barcoded 5' priming and a J-beta primer mix drove a second PCR of about 6 to 12 cycles. TCRdb processed the 5' RACE reads anew with MiXCR; each CDR3 protein has one entry. The data show 600,000 to 800,000 distinct CDR3 sequences, roughly 21% seen once. Sequencing input: blood. These receptors were obtained from a man between 65 and 79 years old in good health.

Note on this clonotype: At one end the junction does not follow the germline gene, possibly because of a read error. The V and J genes are TRBV6-9 and TRBJ1-2; TRBD1 matches 7 bases. The germline gives CDR1 MNHGY, CDR2 SVAAGI. This CDR3 is built from 19 residues. The DNA of the CDR3 is TGTGCCAGCAGTTATTTCGAGGGGGCAGGCACTAATACTAACTATGGCTGCACCTTC. Protein: CASSYFEGAGTNTNYGCTF.

This clonotype came up many times. This chain uses TRBV25-1 with TRBJ2-2; D not resolved. V gave up 2 bases and J gave up 2 bases, with 6 bases separating them. The V gene's germline CDR1 is MGHDK and CDR2 SYGVNS. The CDR3 is 14 residues long. The CDR3 DNA sequence: TGTGCCAGCAGTGAAACCGCCAACACCGGGGAGCTGTTTTTT. Amino acids: CASSETANTGELFF.

This clonotype was recorded once. This chain joins TRBV20-1 and TRBJ2-5, with D possibly TRBD1 on 7 matching bases. The DNA end lines up better with TRBJ2-7; the J call may be wrong. Germline-derived CDR1 and CDR2 are DFQATT and SNEGSKA (reference sequence). This CDR3 has 15 amino acids. CDR3: CSALRRQGGSYEQYF. The CDR3 DNA follows: TGCAGTGCCCTTAGACGACAGGGAGGATCCTACGAGCAGTACTTC.

The rearrangement joins TRBV20-1 to TRBJ2-5; 12 bases agree with TRBD1. This CDR3 is built from 14 residues. With V trimmed by 5 bases and J by 5 bases, 6 bases remained unmatched. In germline, CDR1 is DFQATT, CDR2 SNEGSKA (reference sequence). The CDR3 coding sequence is TGCAGTGCTTCCCGGGACAGGGGGCAGGAGACCCAGTACTTC. As protein: CSASRDRGQETQYF.

This clonotype was recorded a few times. The V gene is TRBV6-1, the J gene TRBJ2-1; a weak D match, TRBD2 (5 bases). V was trimmed by 6 bases and J by 14 bases, leaving 14 bases between them. CDR1 is MNHNS and CDR2 is SASEGT in the germline V gene. The CDR3 spans 11 residues. Written as DNA, the CDR3 is TGTGCCAGCAGCCTACTAGGGTTCGAGTTCTTC. As protein: CASSLLGFEFF.

The chain joins TRBV3-1 to TRBJ2-5; 10 nucleotides line up with TRBD2. The germline V gene encodes CDR1 LGHDT and CDR2 YNNKEL (reference sequence). The CDR3 consists of 14 residues. The ends lost 3 bases at V and 12 bases at J; junction bases unmatched: 10. CDR3 amino acids: CASSQALAGPGEYF. The CDR3 coding sequence is TGTGCCAGCAGCCAGGCACTAGCGGGACCAGGGGAGTACTTC.

This chain links TRBV6-1 with TRBJ2-1, with D perhaps assigned TRBD1 or TRBD2 (6 bases each). The V end was cut by 8 bases, the J end by 4 bases, with 12 bases between. CDR3 length equals 13 residues. CDR1 is MNHNS, CDR2 SASEGT, per germline. The CDR3 DNA reads as TGTGCCAGCTTAGAGGGGGGTTACAATGAGCAGTTCTTC. Its protein product is CASLEGGYNEQFF.

This clonotype was recorded a few times. This rearrangement joins TRBV25-1 to TRBJ2-2, with TRBD2 matching 9 bases. CDR1 and CDR2 (germline): MGHDK, SYGVNS. This CDR3 contains 17 residues. Trimming took 2 bases from V and 3 from J; bases not matched to a gene: 7. The CDR3 here is CASSEVGGRGYTGELFF. CDR3 in DNA: TGTGCCAGCAGTGAAGTTGGCGGGAGGGGGTACACCGGGGAGCTGTTTTTT.

This clonotype was seen a few times. V gene TRBV9 combines with J gene TRBJ2-7; 7 bases line up with TRBD2. J gave up 0 bases and V 4 bases, and 10 bases lay outside the gene matches. Germline V gene lookup returns CDR1 SGDLS and CDR2 YYNGEE. The CDR3 has 16 amino acids. The CDR3 region is CASSPRISGNSYEQYF. The CDR3 region has the DNA TGTGCCAGCAGCCCCCGTATAAGCGGGAACTCCTACGAGCAGTACTTC.

This clonotype was observed many times. The gene calls are TRBV20-1 and TRBJ2-7, with D perhaps matching TRBD2 (6 bases). Between the trimmed V and J ends, which lost 0 bases and 5 bases, there was a span of 17 bases. The CDR3 covers 15 residues. From germline, CDR1 is DFQATT and CDR2 SNEGSKA (reference sequence). The CDR3 reads CSARDPLGGKDEQYF. In DNA form, the CDR3 reads TGCAGTGCTAGAGACCCCTTGGGGGGAAAGGACGAGCAGTACTTC.

This clonotype was picked up a small number of times. The genes are TRBV2 and TRBJ2-5; D might be TRBD2 (7 bases). The DNA matches TRBJ2-7 better at its end, which makes the J call doubtful. CDR3 length equals 13 residues. The V gene's germline CDR1 is SNHLY and CDR2 FYNNEI. The CDR3 sequence: CASKRGGSYEQYF. CDR3 nucleotide sequence: TGTGCCAGCAAGAGGGGGGGTTCATACGAGCAGTACTTC.

This clonotype was found a few times. The J gene is TRBJ1-1, the V gene TRBV12-3 or TRBV12-4; D not resolved. V lost 4 bases and J lost 1, with 16 bases in between. This CDR3 comprises 16 residues. Written as DNA, the CDR3 is TGTGCCAGCAGTTCGTACCTCTTAGGGCCGAACACTGAAGCTTTCTTT. This gives the protein CASSSYLLGPNTEAFF.

The genes are TRBV5-1 and TRBJ2-5; the match to TRBD2 covers 7 bases. Trimming removed 2 bases from V and 3 bases from J; junction bases left unmatched: 7. Germline CDR1 reads SGHRS; CDR2 reads YFSETQ. The CDR3 runs to 15 residues. DNA for the CDR3: TGCGCCAGCAGCTTAAATGGACTAGACAAAGAGACCCAGTACTTC. This sequence encodes CASSLNGLDKETQYF.

There are a few counts of this clonotype. V and J are TRBV11-2 and TRBJ2-3; tentatively, D is TRBD1 or TRBD2 (5 bases each). The CDR3 spans 15 residues. Per germline, CDR1 SGHAT and CDR2 FQNNGV. The V end was cut by 1 base, the J end by 4 bases, with 12 bases between. This CDR3 is CASSLAGRTADTQYF. The CDR3, as DNA: TGTGCCAGCAGCTTAGCGGGACGGACCGCAGATACGCAGTATTTT.

This clonotype was seen only a few times. The chain couples TRBV2 to TRBJ2-3, with D possibly TRBD2 on 5 matching bases. Trimming removed 8 bases at V and 6 bases at J, with 9 bases between. There are 11 residues in the CDR3. Looked up from germline, CDR1 is SNHLY and CDR2 is FYNNEI. CDR3 sequence (DNA): TGTGCCAGCCTAGGCGGGGATACGCAGTATTTT. Protein sequence: CASLGGDTQYF.

The rearrangement links TRBV20-1 to TRBJ2-5; possible D gene TRBD2, 5 bases. CDR1 is DFQATT, CDR2 SNEGSKA, per germline (reference sequence). V was pared by 3 bases and J by 0 bases, with 11 bases between. This CDR3 region has 14 residues. CDR3 loop: CSASPGWDQETQYF. In DNA form, the CDR3 reads TGCAGTGCTAGTCCGGGATGGGACCAAGAGACCCAGTACTTC.

This clonotype was seen only a few times. The V call is TRBV27, the J call TRBJ2-1; D is unclear. The J call may be incorrect, as the DNA end agrees better with TRBJ2-5. Germline V gene sequence: CDR1 MNHEY, CDR2 SMNVEV (reference sequence). The CDR3 length is 15 residues. DNA for the CDR3: TGTGCCAGCAGTCCCGCTTTGAAGCTCCCAGAGACCCAGTACTTC. This sequence encodes CASSPALKLPETQYF.

V usage is TRBV6-2 or TRBV6-3 and J usage is TRBJ2-6; D is unclear. The length of the CDR3 is 15 residues. The germline V gene has CDR1 MNHEY and CDR2 SVGEGT. The V end lost 4 bases, the J end lost 1 base, and 8 bases lay between the germline ends. The CDR3 DNA is TGTGCCAGCAGTTTGTACGTGTCTGGGGCCAACGTCCTGACTTTC. Translating gives CASSLYVSGANVLTF.

The gene calls are TRBV7-8 and TRBJ1-4; weak D call: TRBD1 (6 bases). Germline V gene lookup returns CDR1 SGHVS and CDR2 FQNEAQ. The CDR3 consists of 15 residues. Trimming pared 0 bases from V and 5 bases from J, leaving 10 bases between. The CDR3, as DNA: TGTGCCAGCAGCTTAGCCGGGGGGGCAAATGAAAAACTGTTTTTT. Translation gives CASSLAGGANEKLFF.

CDR3 nucleotide sequence: TGCAGTGCTAAGAATAGCGGGGGGTACAATGAGCAGTTCTTC. The encoded protein is CSAKNSGGYNEQFF. V gene TRBV20-1 combines with J gene TRBJ2-1; 10 bases agree with TRBD2. The CDR3 extends over 14 amino acids. The trim removed 4 bases at V and 4 bases at J, leaving 4 bases unmatched. Germline values: CDR1 DFQATT, CDR2 SNEGSKA (reference sequence).

This clonotype was found a few times. The rearrangement joins TRBV5-8 to TRBJ1-4; TRBD1 aligns across 10 bases. Germline V gene sequence: CDR1 SGHTS, CDR2 YDEGEE. V lost 0 bases and J lost 8; bases outside the gene matches: 4. This CDR3 comprises 15 residues. The CDR3 DNA sequence: TGTGCCAGCAGCTTGGTGGACAGGGGGGAGGAAAAACTGTTTTTT. Translating gives CASSLVDRGEEKLFF.

The table lists this clonotype with a few counts. V gene TRBV7-6 combines with J gene TRBJ2-2; D gene ambiguous. The V gene's germline CDR1 is SGHVS and CDR2 FNYEAQ. The CDR3 extends over 14 amino acids. Trimming took off 1 base at V and 4 bases at J, with 7 bases between the two ends. CDR3 amino acids: CASSLVSGTGELFF. The CDR3 DNA reads as TGTGCCAGCAGCTTAGTATCAGGCACCGGGGAGCTGTTTTTT.

This clonotype has just a few counts. This chain joins TRBV3-1 and TRBJ2-3, with a tentative D call TRBD1 (5 bases). CDR3 length: 16 amino acids. The V gene lost 1 base and the J gene lost 2 bases, with 13 bases spanning the gap. Germline V gene lookup returns CDR1 LGHDT and CDR2 YNNKEL (reference sequence). CDR3 nucleotide sequence: TGTGCCAGCAGCCAAGGTTACAGGCAATTCACAGATACGCAGTATTTT. Translating it yields CASSQGYRQFTDTQYF.

The chain employs TRBV3-1 and TRBJ1-6, with D hard to call. The length of the CDR3 is 16 residues. The germline gives CDR1 LGHDT, CDR2 YNNKEL (reference sequence). The V gene lost 0 bases and the J gene lost 9 bases, with 15 bases spanning the gap. The chain's CDR3 is CASSQDLVGAGSPLHF. The CDR3 DNA follows: TGTGCCAGCAGCCAAGATCTGGTGGGCGCGGGTTCACCCCTCCACTTT.

CDR3 bases: TGTGCCATCAGTGAACTAGCGGGAACCCACAATGAGCAGTTCTTC. It is translated as CAISELAGTHNEQFF. The chain joins TRBV10-3 to TRBJ2-1; 10 nucleotides line up with TRBD2. The CDR3 totals 15 residues. The ends lost 3 bases at V and 5 bases at J; junction bases unmatched: 4. Looked up from germline, CDR1 is ENHRY and CDR2 is SYGVKD.

V gene TRBV27 combines with J gene TRBJ2-2; the D is unclear. Trimming shortened V by 6 bases and J by 6 bases, and 11 bases separated the two germline ends. CDR1 and CDR2 (germline): MNHEY, SMNVEV (reference sequence). This CDR3 is built from 13 residues. Written as DNA, the CDR3 is TGTGCCAGCAGCGCCGTGGGCGCCGGGGAGCTGTTTTTT. Translating it yields CASSAVGAGELFF.

This clonotype was seen more than once but under ten times. The J gene is TRBJ2-5, the V gene TRBV14; weak D call: TRBD2 (6 bases). Judging by the DNA end, TRBJ2-1 fits better; the J call may be wrong. The CDR3 consists of 16 residues. The germline V gene encodes CDR1 SGHDN and CDR2 FVKESK. This CDR3 reads CASSQGPTRFRNEQFF. The CDR3 bases are TGTGCCAGCAGCCAAGGCCCGACTAGGTTTAGGAATGAGCAGTTCTTC.